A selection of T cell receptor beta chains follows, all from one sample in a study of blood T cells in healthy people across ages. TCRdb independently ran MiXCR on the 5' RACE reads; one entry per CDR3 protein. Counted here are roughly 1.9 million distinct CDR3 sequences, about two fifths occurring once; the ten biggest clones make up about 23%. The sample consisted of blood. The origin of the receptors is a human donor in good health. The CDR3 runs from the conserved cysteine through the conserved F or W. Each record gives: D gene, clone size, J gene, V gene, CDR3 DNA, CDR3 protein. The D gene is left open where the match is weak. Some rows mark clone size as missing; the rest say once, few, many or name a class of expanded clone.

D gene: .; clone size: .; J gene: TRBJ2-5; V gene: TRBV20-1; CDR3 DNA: TGCAGTGCTAGGGGCACTAGCCCGCGAGATGCGGCCCAGTACTTC; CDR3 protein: CSARGTSPRDAAQYF
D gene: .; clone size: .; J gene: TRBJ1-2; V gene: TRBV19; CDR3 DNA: TGTGCCAGTATTCGGTCGTCAACTAACTATGGCTACACCTTC; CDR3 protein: CASIRSSTNYGYTF
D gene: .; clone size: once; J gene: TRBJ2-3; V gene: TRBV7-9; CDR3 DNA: TGTGCCAGCAGCTTAGCGGGGAAACGGGCAGATACGCAGTATTTT; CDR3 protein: CASSLAGKRADTQYF
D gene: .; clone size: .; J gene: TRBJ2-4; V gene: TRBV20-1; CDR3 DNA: TGCAGTGCTAGTACAGACGCACAGATTCAGTACTTC; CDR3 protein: CSASTDAQIQYF
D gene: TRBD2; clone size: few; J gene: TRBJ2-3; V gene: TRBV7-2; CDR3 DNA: TGTGCCAGCAGCCCTTCCGGGACTAGCAGAGATACGCAGTATTTT; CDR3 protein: CASSPSGTSRDTQYF
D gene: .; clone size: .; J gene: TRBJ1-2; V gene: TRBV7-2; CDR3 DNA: TGTGCCAGCAGCTTAGGTCACAGGGCTAACTATGGCTACACCTTC; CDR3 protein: CASSLGHRANYGYTF
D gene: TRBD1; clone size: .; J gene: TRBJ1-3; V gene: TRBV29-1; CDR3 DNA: TGCAGCGTTACAGGGGGCCCTGGAAACACCATATATTTT; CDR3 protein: CSVTGGPGNTIYF
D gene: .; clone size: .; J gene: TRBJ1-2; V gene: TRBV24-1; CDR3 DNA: TGTGCCACCAGTGATCCCGGAATGGATGGCTACACCTTC; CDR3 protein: CATSDPGMDGYTF
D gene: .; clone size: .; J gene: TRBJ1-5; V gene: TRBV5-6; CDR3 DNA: TGTGCCAGCAGCTTGGGCGGGGAATTGGATCAGCCCCAGCATTTT; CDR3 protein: CASSLGGELDQPQHF
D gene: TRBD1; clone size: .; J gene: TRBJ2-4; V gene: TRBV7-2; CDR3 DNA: TGTGCCAGCAGCTTATGGGGACAGGGGGCTTTGGACATTCAGTACTTC; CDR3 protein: CASSLWGQGALDIQYF
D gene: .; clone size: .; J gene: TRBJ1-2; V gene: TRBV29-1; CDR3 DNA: TGCAGCGTTGATGAGGGTCCTGGTGGCTACACCTTC; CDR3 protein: CSVDEGPGGYTF